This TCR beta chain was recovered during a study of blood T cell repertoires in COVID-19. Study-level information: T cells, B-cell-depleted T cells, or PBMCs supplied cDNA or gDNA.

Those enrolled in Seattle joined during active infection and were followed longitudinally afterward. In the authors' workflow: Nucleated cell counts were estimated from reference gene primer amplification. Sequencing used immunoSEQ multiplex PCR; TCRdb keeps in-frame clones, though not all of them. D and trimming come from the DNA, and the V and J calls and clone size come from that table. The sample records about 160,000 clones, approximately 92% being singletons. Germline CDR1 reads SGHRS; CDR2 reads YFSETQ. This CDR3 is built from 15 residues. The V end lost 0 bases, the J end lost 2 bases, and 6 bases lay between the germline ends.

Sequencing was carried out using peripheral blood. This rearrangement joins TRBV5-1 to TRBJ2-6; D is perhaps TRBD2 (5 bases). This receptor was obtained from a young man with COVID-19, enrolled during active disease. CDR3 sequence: CASSLGGTGANVLTF. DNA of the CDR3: TGCGCCAGCAGCTTGGGAGGGACTGGGGCCAACGTCCTGACTTTC.